Listed here is a single TCR beta chain. Its antigen is currently unknown. An end of the junction does not agree with germline; a read error may underlie this. The same CDR3 arises from other DNA sequences in this sample as well. Both 60 Vbeta primers and 13 Jbeta primers went into the PCR. Method: immunoSEQ multiplex PCR; TCRdb's copy keeps in-frame clones and lacks some. Here the sample spans around 140,000 clones, about 80% being singletons. This CDR3 spans 13 amino acids. Germline CDR1 is MNHEY and CDR2 is SMNVEV (reference sequence). These data belong to a study of cytomegalovirus exposure and HLA in healthy donors. Study-wide findings and caveats: Across donors, presence/absence analyses took sequencing depth to be roughly uniform. Reports state that TCR beta sequences accurately predicted most subjects' HLA-A and HLA-B alleles.

All donors participated as healthy donors of bone marrow. This receptor was obtained from a man aged 35 to 55 in good health and CMV-seronegative. This sequence joins TRBV27 and TRBJ1-1, with TRBD1 as a possible D gene (5 bases). Source material: PBMCs. The chain's CDR3 is CASSRQMNTEAFF. In DNA form, the CDR3 reads TGTGCCAGCAGTAGACAGATGAACACTGAAGCCTTCTTT.